This entry is about one T cell receptor beta chain. Its binding antigen is unknown. The input lacks base qualities; no much larger clone sits a single base away. There are 14 amino acids in the CDR3, from cysteine to phenylalanine inclusive. Only the CDR3 portion is preserved as DNA: 42 bases, with reading frame beginning at the first base. CDR1 and CDR2, per the germline V gene, are SNHLY and FYNNEI. V and J are truncated by 6 bases and 5 bases respectively, leaving an intervening sequence of 16 bases. The data are from a study of cytomegalovirus exposure and HLA in healthy donors (dated by TCRdb to the late 2010s). About the full investigation: An earlier analysis of about 530 of the donors reported 276 Gb of sequence data and around 120 million unique TCR beta sequences obtained from about 179 million T cells. Approximately 300 gigabases of sequencing data and tens of millions of unique TCR sequences were included in an early release covering under 650 HLA-typed donors. Of the approximately 400 genotyped donors, 65% to 90% fell in the genetic ancestry cluster associated with self-reported Caucasian donors. The study aimed to test whether signatures of past pathogen exposure could be identified by cataloging public T cell receptors. The T cell repertoires of roughly 660 subjects were profiled by immunosequencing and related to cytomegalovirus serostatus. A separate validation cohort of some 130 different subjects was used in addition to the roughly 640-subject first cohort. The study combined high-throughput TCR immunosequencing, statistical association of individual TCRs with disease status, and machine learning to predict cytomegalovirus infection status. A later analysis re-examined previously published TCR beta repertoires from more than 600 donors and added high-resolution HLA genotyping to investigate patterns of TCR occurrence. In the later analysis, no new phenotypic data were used to find candidate immune exposures; instead, reliance was placed on TCR beta sequences and their occurrence across donors. In an earlier analysis of roughly 600 of the donors, high-throughput TCR beta sequencing was used to judge whether each TCR beta V gene segment behaved as functional or pseudogenic. Donor age, sex, ethnicity and CMV serostatus were collected together with the repertoire data. A later genetic analysis took genome-wide SNP genotypes for about 55% of the 666 donors and used that subset as a discovery cohort. Every discovery cohort repertoire had been produced on one sequencing platform. Class I and class II HLA loci were covered by the typing at four-digit resolution. The number of donors typed differed by locus, with roughly 629-640 for A, B, C, DRB1 and DQB1, 522 for DQA1, 600 to 610 for DPA1, and 400 to 490 for DPB1. Roughly five DR-DQ haplotypes were handled as single units for association and clustering, since linkage in the cohort was strong. Across about 370 genotyped donors of the cohort, an average of roughly 250,000 unique TCR beta nucleotide sequences per donor were sequenced, and around 20% of those sequences were non-productive. The paper's findings and limits, for the study overall: A few of the identified cytomegalovirus-associated TCR beta chains were confirmed in vitro to be specific for cytomegalovirus antigens. In a later analysis, TCR association rates were found to vary across HLA loci, with the most associated TCRs seen for DRB1 alleles and the fewest for HLA-C alleles. Across donors, most TCR sequences were observed very rarely, whereas some public TCRs were present in many individuals. Because some donors lacked HLA typing at each locus, the association tests relied only on the typed subset. The 87-base-pair reads could not distinguish some IMGT-functional V segments, including TRBV6-2 and TRBV6-3, so those segments were excluded. Sequencing depth was assumed to be roughly uniform across donors in the presence/absence analyses, though that assumption may not hold. Most CMV-associated TCR beta chains appeared to be HLA-restricted in a later analysis, and the HLA associations seemed to be driven largely by CMV exposure. Linkage disequilibrium might explain the correlated functional status among segregating V segments, but an unknown experimental factor could not be excluded. V-gene and J-gene trimming of TCR beta chains was associated with a missense DCLRE1C variant in a later genetic analysis, and the association was replicated in an independent cohort. A further reported finding was that TCR beta sequences accurately predicted the HLA-A and HLA-B alleles for most subjects in the first cohort. The authors suggested that the approach could potentially be extended to other disease states and immunological phenotypes. A later analysis found that HLA-associated TCR beta chains were more clonally expanded and had lower generation probabilities than equally common non-associated chains. A total of fewer than 200 TCR beta chains were listed by the study as associated with cytomegalovirus. Strong co-occurrence of HLA alleles, especially DR and DQ, made assigning TCR associations to individual alleles difficult. The classifier was reported to diagnose cytomegalovirus status with high specificity and sensitivity in both the original and validation cohorts. According to a later genetic analysis, donors in an Asian-associated ancestry cluster had fewer N-insertions in productive TCRs than the approximately 630-donor mean. In this cohort, only TCR beta chains were sequenced, and detectable features were limited by the absence of alpha or paired-chain data. In an earlier analysis of roughly 560 of the donors, most TCR beta V segments were observed in productive rearrangements about 87% or about 30% of the time, broadly matching IMGT annotations. A cluster of highly shared sequence variants was judged likely to represent a technical artifact of the sequencing pipeline. Because counts were too low, 15 or so rarely observed V segments, including chromosome 9 orphons, were excluded from the earlier analysis of 587 of the donors. A later analysis reported that several top co-occurrence clusters appeared linked to parvovirus B19, influenza, CMV and Epstein-Barr virus. A later analysis associated about 17,000 TCR beta sequences with specific HLA alleles at a false discovery rate of 0.05. For the cohort, immune exposure information was limited to CMV serostatus.

Library creation used the immunoSEQ multiplex PCR assay. For the multiplex PCR, a mixture combining 60 forward primers for TCR Vbeta segments and 13 reverse primers for TCR Jbeta segments was used. The CDR3 region of rearranged TCR beta genes was amplified from genomic DNA with a multiplex PCR assay. Amplified TCR beta libraries were sequenced as 87-base-pair reads on the Illumina HiSeq System. The authors processed their data as follows. Across the 600 to 700 repertoires, a later analysis counted roughly 77 million unique TCR beta chains, 8.5 million to 12 million of which were shared by at least two donors. A nearest-neighbor algorithm error-corrected the raw reads and collapsed the reads into unique sequences, merging closely related sequences to remove PCR and sequencing errors. CDR3 sequences were aligned to IMGT reference sequences to assign V, D and J gene segments. For a sequence to be retained, a match of at least six nucleotides to both a V gene segment and a J gene segment was required. A rearrangement counted as productive if the CDR3 had no stop codons and remained in frame with V and J, and every other rearrangement counted as non-productive. CDR3 was defined according to IMGT convention as the region running from the second conserved V-encoded cysteine to the conserved J-encoded phenylalanine. The earlier analysis of about 570 of the donors excluded any sequence lacking an unambiguous match to a single V gene segment. In an earlier analysis of 450 to 700 of the donors, V segments were called functional above 56.7% productive rearrangements and were called segregating when the between-donor standard deviation exceeded 5%. To diagnose cytomegalovirus status from the catalog of TCR beta chain sequences, a statistical classification framework was built. In a later analysis, TCR nucleotide sequences were compared against IMGT/GENE-DB human TR gene sequences so that V and J genes could be assigned. A later analysis assigned CDR3 sequences and most-parsimonious VDJ recombination scenarios with the TCRdist pipeline. In a later analysis, each TCR beta chain was defined by its CDR3 amino acid sequence together with its V-gene family, and reads lacking a unique V-gene family were excluded. As a way to deal with suspected cross-contamination and a sequencing artifact, a later analysis dropped under 600 nucleotide sequences that were highly shared and had low generation probability. In a later analysis, a clonal expansion index for each public chain was calculated from normalized within-repertoire ranks of inferred template counts. In a later analysis, generation probabilities were computed with a VDJ recombination model fitted to out-of-frame rearrangements, and the resulting probabilities were checked against IGoR. Hypergeometric tests were used in a later analysis to score TCR-TCR, TCR-HLA and TCR-CMV co-occurrence, with a repertoire-size bias correction applied to the TCR pairs. False discovery rates were estimated in a later analysis by permuting HLA or CMV assignments 20 times. A later analysis grouped co-occurring TCRs with DBSCAN, adding TCRdist sequence similarity when clustering within HLA-allele-positive subsets. Co-occurrence clustering excluded repertoires with fewer than 30,000 or more than 120,000 public chains, plus five with anomalous nucleotide sharing. TCRdb obtained this table from immuneACCESS and retained in-frame rearrangements with V and J assigned. These tables miss some clones; where compared with another copy, unresolved V genes account for less than half of the shortfall, and the remainder is unexplained. Clone size and the V and J calls come from that table; the DNA yielded D and trimming. Present in this sample are 150,000 to 170,000 clones, roughly 79% of which were seen just once. The ten biggest clones cover 2.8% of the sample.

In total, 630 or so healthy bone marrow donors made up the cohort. At the time of sampling, every cohort member was nominally healthy, though immune exposures that went unrecorded were likely present. The donor tested CMV seronegative and was one of the 352 seronegative cohort members. A peripheral blood sample was collected from each donor, and TCR beta sequencing was performed on peripheral blood mononuclear cells. Genomic DNA was extracted from the blood cell samples with the Qiagen DNeasy Blood Extraction Kit. The chain is made from TRBV2 and TRBJ1-2, with the D gene not confidently named. Sample: PBMCs. This TCR was sampled from a man aged 18 to 30 in good health and CMV-seronegative. CDR3 sequence: CASRGEAVGYGYTF. The DNA reads TGTGCCAGCAGGGGAGAGGCTGTTGGTTATGGCTACACCTTC.